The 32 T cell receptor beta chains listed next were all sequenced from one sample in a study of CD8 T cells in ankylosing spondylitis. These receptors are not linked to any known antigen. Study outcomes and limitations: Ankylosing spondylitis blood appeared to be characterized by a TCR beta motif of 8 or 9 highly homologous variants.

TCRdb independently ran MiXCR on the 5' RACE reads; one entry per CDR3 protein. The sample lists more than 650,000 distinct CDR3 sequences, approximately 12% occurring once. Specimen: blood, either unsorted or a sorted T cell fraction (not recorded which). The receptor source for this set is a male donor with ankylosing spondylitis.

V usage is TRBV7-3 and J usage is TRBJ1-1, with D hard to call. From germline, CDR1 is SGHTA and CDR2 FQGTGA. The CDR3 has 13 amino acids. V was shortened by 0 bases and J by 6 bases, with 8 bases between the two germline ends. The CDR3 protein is CASSLTARSEAFF. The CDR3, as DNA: TGTGCCAGCAGCTTAACGGCGAGGTCTGAAGCTTTCTTT.

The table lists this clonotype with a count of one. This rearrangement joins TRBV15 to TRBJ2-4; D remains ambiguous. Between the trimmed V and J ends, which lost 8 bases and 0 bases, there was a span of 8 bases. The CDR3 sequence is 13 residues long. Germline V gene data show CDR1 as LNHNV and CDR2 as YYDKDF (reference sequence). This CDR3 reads CATRQVAKNIQYF. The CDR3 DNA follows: TGTGCCACCCGGCAGGTAGCCAAAAACATTCAGTACTTC.

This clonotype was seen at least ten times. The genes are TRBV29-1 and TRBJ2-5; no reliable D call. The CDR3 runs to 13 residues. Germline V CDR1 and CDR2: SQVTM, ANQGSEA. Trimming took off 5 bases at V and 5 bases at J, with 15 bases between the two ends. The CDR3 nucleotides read TGCAGCGTTCCGCAGACTTTTGGGGAGACCCAGTACTTC. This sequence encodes CSVPQTFGETQYF.

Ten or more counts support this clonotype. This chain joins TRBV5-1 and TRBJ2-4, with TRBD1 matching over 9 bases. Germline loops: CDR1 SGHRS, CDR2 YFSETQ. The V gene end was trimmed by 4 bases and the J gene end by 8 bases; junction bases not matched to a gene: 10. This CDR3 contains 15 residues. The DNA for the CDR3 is TGCGCCAGCAGCCGTAAGGGACAGGGAGAGGACATTCAGTACTTC. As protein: CASSRKGQGEDIQYF.

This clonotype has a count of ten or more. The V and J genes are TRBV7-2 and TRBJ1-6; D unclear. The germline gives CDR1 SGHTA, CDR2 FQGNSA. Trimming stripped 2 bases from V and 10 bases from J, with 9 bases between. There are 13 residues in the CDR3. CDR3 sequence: CASSLRAISPLHF. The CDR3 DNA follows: TGTGCCAGCAGCTTAAGAGCGATCTCACCCCTCCACTTT.

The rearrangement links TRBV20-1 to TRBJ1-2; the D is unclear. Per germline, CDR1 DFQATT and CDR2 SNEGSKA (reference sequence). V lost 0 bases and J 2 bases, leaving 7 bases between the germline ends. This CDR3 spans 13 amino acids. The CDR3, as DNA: TGCAGTGCTAGAGAAGGCCCGAACTATGGCTACACCTTC. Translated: CSAREGPNYGYTF.

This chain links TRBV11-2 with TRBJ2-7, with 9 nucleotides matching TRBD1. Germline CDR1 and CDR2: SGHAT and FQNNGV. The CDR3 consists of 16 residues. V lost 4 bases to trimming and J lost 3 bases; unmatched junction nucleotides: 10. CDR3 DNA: TGTGCCAGCAGCTCGACAGGGGGGCTCCTCGGCTACGAGCAGTACTTC. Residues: CASSSTGGLLGYEQYF.

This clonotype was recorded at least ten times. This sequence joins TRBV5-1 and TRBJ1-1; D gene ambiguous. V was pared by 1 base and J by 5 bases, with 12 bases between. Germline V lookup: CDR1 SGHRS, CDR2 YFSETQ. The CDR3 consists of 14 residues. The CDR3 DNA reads TGCGCCAGCAGCTTGAACTCCTTTGGGACTGAAGCTTTCTTT. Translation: CASSLNSFGTEAFF.

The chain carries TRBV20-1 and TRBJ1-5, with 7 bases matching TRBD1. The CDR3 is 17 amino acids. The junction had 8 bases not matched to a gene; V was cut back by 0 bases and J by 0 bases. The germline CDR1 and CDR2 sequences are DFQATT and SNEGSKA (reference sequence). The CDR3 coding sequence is TGCAGTGCTAGAGACTTTACGGCAGGGGGTAGCAATCAGCCCCAGCATTTT. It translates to CSARDFTAGGSNQPQHF.

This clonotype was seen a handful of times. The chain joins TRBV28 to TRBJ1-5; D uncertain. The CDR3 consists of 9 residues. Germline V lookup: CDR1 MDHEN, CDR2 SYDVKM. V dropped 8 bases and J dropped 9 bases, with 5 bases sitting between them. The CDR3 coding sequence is TGTGCCAGCGGAAGGCCCCAGCATTTT. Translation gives CASGRPQHF. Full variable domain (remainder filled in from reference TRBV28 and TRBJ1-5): DVKVTQSSRYLVKRTGEKVFLECVQDMDHENMFWYRQDPGLGLRLIYFSYDVKMKEKGDIPEGYSVSREKKERFSLILESASTNQTSMYLCASGRPQHFGDGTRLSIL.

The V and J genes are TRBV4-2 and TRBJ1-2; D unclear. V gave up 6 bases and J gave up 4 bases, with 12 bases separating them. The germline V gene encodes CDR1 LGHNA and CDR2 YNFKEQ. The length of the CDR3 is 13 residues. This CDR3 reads CASRGGQTYGYTF. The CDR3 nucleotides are TGTGCCAGCAGGGGCGGGCAGACCTATGGCTACACCTTC.

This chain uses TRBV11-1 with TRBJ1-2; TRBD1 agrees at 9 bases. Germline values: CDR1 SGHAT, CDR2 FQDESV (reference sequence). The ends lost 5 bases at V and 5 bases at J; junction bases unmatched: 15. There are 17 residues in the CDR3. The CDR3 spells CASSPKKGRQGEYGYTF. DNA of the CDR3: TGTGCCAGCAGCCCAAAAAAGGGCCGACAGGGGGAATATGGCTACACCTTC.

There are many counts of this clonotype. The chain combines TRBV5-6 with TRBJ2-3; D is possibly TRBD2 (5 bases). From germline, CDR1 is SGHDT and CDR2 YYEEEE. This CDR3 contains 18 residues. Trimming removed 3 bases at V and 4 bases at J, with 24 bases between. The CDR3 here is CASSSHPSSVIAADTQYF. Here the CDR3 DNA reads TGTGCCAGCAGCTCCCACCCTAGCTCAGTTATCGCCGCAGATACGCAGTATTTT.

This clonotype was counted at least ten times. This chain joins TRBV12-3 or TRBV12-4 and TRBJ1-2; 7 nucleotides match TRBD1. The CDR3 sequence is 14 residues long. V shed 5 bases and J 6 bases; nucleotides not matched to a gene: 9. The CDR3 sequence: CASSPRGGRDGYTF. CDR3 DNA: TGTGCCAGCAGTCCCCGAGGGGGCAGGGATGGCTACACCTTC.

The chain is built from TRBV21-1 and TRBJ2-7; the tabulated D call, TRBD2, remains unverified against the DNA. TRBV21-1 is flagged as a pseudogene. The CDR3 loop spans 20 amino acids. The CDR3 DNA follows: TGTGCCAGCAGCAAAACGGGGTCGGCTAATCACACAGTCCCCACTAAGGAGCAGTACTTC. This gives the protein CASSKTGSANHTVPTKEQYF.

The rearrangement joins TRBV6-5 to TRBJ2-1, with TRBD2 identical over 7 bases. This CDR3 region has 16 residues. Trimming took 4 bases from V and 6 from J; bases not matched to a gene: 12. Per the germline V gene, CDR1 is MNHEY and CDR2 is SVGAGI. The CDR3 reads CASSFPQTSQGNEQFF. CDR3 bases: TGTGCCAGCAGTTTCCCCCAGACTAGCCAGGGCAATGAGCAGTTCTTC.

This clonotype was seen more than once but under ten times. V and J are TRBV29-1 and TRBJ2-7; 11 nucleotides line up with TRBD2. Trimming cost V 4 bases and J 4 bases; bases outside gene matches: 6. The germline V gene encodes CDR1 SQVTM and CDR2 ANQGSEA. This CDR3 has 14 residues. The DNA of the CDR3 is TGCAGCGTTGGTCAACTAGCGGGAGCATACGAGCAGTACTTC. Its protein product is CSVGQLAGAYEQYF.

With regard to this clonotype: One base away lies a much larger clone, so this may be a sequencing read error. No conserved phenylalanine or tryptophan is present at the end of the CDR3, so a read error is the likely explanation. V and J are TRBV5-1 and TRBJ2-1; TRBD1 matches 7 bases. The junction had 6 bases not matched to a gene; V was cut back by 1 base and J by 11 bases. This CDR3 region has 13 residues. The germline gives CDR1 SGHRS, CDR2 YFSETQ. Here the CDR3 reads CASSLIGQEQQFL. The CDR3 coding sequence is TGCGCCAGCAGCTTGATAGGACAGGAGCAGCAGTTCCTC.

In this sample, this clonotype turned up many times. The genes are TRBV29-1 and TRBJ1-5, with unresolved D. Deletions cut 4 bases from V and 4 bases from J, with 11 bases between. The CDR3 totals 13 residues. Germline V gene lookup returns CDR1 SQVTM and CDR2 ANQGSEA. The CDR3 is CSVGARGNQPQHF. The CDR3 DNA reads TGCAGCGTTGGCGCCCGGGGTAATCAGCCCCAGCATTTT. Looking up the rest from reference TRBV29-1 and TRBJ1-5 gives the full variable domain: SAVISQKPSRDICQRGTSLTIQCQVDSQVTMMFWYRQQPGQSLTLIATANQGSEATYESGFVIDKFPISRPNLTFSTLTVSNMSPEDSSIYLCSVGARGNQPQHFGDGTRLSIL.

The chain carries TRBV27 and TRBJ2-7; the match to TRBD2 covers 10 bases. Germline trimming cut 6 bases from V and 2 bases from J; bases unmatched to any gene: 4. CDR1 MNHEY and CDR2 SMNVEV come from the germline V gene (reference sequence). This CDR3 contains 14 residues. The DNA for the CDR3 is TGTGCCAGCAGACTACTAGCGGGAACCTACGAGCAGTACTTC. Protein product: CASRLLAGTYEQYF.

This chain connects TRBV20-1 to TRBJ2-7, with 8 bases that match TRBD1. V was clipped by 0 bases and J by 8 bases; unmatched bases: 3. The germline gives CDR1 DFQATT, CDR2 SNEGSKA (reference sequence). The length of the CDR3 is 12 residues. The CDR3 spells CSARDQGAKQYF. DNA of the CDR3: TGCAGTGCTAGAGACCAGGGGGCTAAGCAGTACTTC.

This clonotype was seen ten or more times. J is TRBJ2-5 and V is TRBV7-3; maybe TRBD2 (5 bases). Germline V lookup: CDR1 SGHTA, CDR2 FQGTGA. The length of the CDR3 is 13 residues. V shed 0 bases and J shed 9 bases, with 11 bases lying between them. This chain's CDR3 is CASSLTFGKAQYF. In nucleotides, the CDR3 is TGTGCCAGCAGCTTAACCTTCGGGAAGGCCCAGTACTTC.

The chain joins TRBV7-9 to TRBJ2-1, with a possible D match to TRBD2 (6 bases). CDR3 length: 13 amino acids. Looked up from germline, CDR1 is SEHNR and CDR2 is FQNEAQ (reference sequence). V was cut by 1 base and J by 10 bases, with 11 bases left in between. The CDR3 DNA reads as TGTGCCAGCAGCTTAGTGGGGGGATTGGAGCAGTTCTTC. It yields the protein CASSLVGGLEQFF.

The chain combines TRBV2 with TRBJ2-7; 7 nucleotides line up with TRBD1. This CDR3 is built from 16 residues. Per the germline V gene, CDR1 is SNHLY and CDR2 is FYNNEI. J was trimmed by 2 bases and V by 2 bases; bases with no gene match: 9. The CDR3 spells CASSESKDRFTYEQYF. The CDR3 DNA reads TGTGCCAGCAGTGAATCCAAGGACAGGTTTACCTACGAGCAGTACTTC.

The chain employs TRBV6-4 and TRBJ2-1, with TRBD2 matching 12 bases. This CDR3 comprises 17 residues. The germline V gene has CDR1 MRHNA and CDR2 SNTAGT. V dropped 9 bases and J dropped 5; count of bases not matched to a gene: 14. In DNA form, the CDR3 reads TGTGCCAGGAGAACTAGCGGGAGGTCATTTGGGGACAATGAGCAGTTCTTC. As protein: CARRTSGRSFGDNEQFF.

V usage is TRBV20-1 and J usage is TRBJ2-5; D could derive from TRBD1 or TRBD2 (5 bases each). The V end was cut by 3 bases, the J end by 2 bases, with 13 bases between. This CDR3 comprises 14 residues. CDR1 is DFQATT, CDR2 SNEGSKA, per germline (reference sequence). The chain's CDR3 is CSASRGPYQETQYF. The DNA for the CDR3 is TGCAGTGCTAGTAGGGGACCGTATCAAGAGACCCAGTACTTC.

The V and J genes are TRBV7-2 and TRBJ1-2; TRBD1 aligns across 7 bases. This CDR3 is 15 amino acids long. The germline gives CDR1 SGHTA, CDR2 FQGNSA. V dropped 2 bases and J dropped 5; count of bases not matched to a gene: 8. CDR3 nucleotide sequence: TGTGCCAGCAGCTTATCCTGGGACAGTACGTATGGCTACACCTTC. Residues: CASSLSWDSTYGYTF.

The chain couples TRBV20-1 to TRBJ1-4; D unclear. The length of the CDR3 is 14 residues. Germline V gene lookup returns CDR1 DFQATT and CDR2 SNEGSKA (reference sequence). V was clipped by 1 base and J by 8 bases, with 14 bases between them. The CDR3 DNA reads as TGCAGTGCTAGAGTGGCAGGACTCGGGGAAAAACTGTTTTTT. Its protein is CSARVAGLGEKLFF.

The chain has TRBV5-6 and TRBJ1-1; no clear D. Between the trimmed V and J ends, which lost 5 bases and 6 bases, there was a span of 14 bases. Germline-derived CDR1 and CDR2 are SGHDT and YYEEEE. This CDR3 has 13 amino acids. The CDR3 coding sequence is TGTGCCAGCAGTTTAGAGCCCCCGGCTGAAGCTTTCTTT. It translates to CASSLEPPAEAFF.

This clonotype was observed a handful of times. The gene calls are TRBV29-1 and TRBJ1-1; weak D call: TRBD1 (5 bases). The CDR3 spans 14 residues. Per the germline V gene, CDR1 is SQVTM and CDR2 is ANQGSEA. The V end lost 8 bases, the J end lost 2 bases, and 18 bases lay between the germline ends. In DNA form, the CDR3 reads TGCAGCACGTCAAGCGGGCAGGGTAACACTGAAGCTTTCTTT. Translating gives CSTSSGQGNTEAFF.

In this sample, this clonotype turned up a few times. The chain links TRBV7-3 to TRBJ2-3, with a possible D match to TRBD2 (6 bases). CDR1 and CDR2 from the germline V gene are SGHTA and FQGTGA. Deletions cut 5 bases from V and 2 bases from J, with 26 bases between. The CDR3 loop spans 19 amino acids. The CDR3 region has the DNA TGTGCCAGCAGCGAGCTTAGTTCGGCCTGGTGGGACTCCACAGATACGCAGTATTTT. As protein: CASSELSSAWWDSTDTQYF.

The CDR3 DNA reads TGTGCCACCAGCCCACGGACCCTCGGGAGCAATCAGCCCCAGCATTTT. Amino acid sequence: CATSPRTLGSNQPQHF. The chain recombines TRBV15 with TRBJ1-5; D gene uncertain. Trimming shortened V by 5 bases and J by 1 base, and 15 bases separated the two germline ends. Germline values: CDR1 LNHNV, CDR2 YYDKDF (reference sequence). CDR3 size: 16 residues.